The 9 T cell receptor beta chains below all came from one sample that was sequenced in a study of cytomegalovirus exposure and HLA in healthy donors. The primer mix had 60 Vbeta and 13 Jbeta primers. Method: immunoSEQ multiplex PCR; TCRdb's copy keeps in-frame clones and lacks some. Among around 130,000 clones listed, 70% to 80% were seen once. Sequenced material: PBMCs. Source of these receptors: a woman in her sixties in good health and CMV-seropositive.

The chain recombines TRBV9 with TRBJ2-3; the match to TRBD2 covers 8 bases. The CDR3 has 15 amino acids. Per the germline V gene, CDR1 is SGDLS and CDR2 is YYNGEE. The V gene end was trimmed by 0 bases and the J gene end by 2 bases; junction bases not matched to a gene: 2. CDR3 bases: TGTGCCAGCAGCGTAGCGGGGGGGAACACAGATACGCAGTATTTT. Translated: CASSVAGGNTDTQYF.

To note about this clone: Other DNA sequences of this sample code for an identical CDR3. J is TRBJ2-7 and V is TRBV6-5, with D perhaps matching TRBD2 (5 bases). This CDR3 has 15 residues. Germline values: CDR1 MNHEY, CDR2 SVGAGI. Trimming removed 0 bases from V and 1 base from J, with 10 bases in between. The CDR3 protein is CASSYSGTGSYEQYF. CDR3 nucleotides: TGTGCCAGCAGTTACTCGGGCACGGGATCCTACGAGCAGTACTTC.

The genes are TRBV10-3 and TRBJ2-1, with D perhaps matching TRBD2 (6 bases). This CDR3 spans 13 amino acids. Looked up from germline, CDR1 is ENHRY and CDR2 is SYGVKD. Between the trimmed V and J ends, which lost 5 bases and 4 bases, there was a span of 9 bases. The CDR3 DNA follows: TGTGCCATCAGTCCCGGGACTTACAATGAGCAGTTCTTC. Protein sequence: CAISPGTYNEQFF.

This chain links TRBV5-1 with TRBJ1-2, with D possibly TRBD1 on 5 matching bases. The V gene's germline CDR1 is SGHRS and CDR2 YFSETQ. V was clipped by 2 bases and J by 3 bases, with 11 bases between them. The CDR3 contains 14 residues. The CDR3 coding sequence is TGCGCCAGCAGCTTACCAGGGTCTGACTATGGCTACACCTTC. Its translation is CASSLPGSDYGYTF.

This clone was seen more than once but under ten times. The chain combines TRBV6-1 with TRBJ2-7, with D perhaps TRBD1 (6 bases). Trimming took off 3 bases at V and 11 bases at J, with 17 bases between the two ends. The CDR3 runs to 13 residues. Germline V CDR1 and CDR2: MNHNS, SASEGT. CDR3 in amino acids: CASSEEGRGREYF. CDR3 nucleotides: TGTGCCAGCAGTGAGGAAGGCAGGGGAAGGGAGTACTTC.

The chain carries TRBV7-3 and TRBJ2-1; the match to TRBD2 covers 11 bases. The length of the CDR3 is 15 residues. Per germline, CDR1 SGHTA and CDR2 FQGTGA. The V and J ends lost 4 bases and 5 bases, in that order; junction bases with no gene match: 4. CDR3 sequence: CASSSSGGTNNEQFF. CDR3 DNA sequence: TGTGCCAGCAGCTCTAGCGGGGGGACAAACAATGAGCAGTTCTTC.

This chain links TRBV19 with TRBJ1-1; D perhaps matches TRBD1 (6 bases). The CDR3 is made up of 13 amino acids. The germline V and J ends were trimmed by 5 bases and 11 bases, with 18 bases remaining between them. Germline loops: CDR1 LNHDA, CDR2 SQIVND (reference sequence). For the CDR3, the DNA is TGTGCCAGTAGTCAAGGACAGACTTGGTTGGCTTTCTTT. The encoded protein is CASSQGQTWLAFF.

The rearrangement joins TRBV5-6 to TRBJ1-2; 8 bases are a match to TRBD1. This CDR3 has 15 residues. V shed 5 bases and J 2 bases; nucleotides not matched to a gene: 8. From germline, CDR1 is SGHDT and CDR2 YYEEEE. For the CDR3, the DNA is TGTGCCAGCAGTTATGGGACAGGCGTGAACTATGGCTACACCTTC. Protein product: CASSYGTGVNYGYTF.

The V gene is TRBV10-1, the J gene TRBJ2-1; 11 bases fit TRBD2. The CDR3 runs 14 residues. V trimming: 5 bases; J trimming: 5 bases; junction bases outside the gene matches: 2. CDR1 and CDR2 from the germline V gene are WNHNN and SYGVQD (reference sequence). This CDR3 reads CASSTSGGDNEQFF. CDR3 coding DNA: TGCGCCAGCAGTACTAGCGGGGGCGACAATGAGCAGTTCTTC.